Following are 13 T cell receptor beta chains from one sample sequenced in a study of CD8 T cells in Susac syndrome. A quantity of about 0.45 to 1 ug RNA underwent reverse transcription using random hexamers. TCRdb ran MiXCR on the immunoSEQ multiplex PCR reads and lists one entry per CDR3 protein. The table includes 160,000 or so distinct CDR3 sequences, 85% to 95% detected once. The specimen sequenced was CD8+ T cells from PBMCs. The receptors originated from a human donor with multiple sclerosis.

The rearrangement uses TRBV7-9 and TRBJ2-7; TRBD2 is a possible D gene (5 bases). The CDR3 length is 17 residues. The V end lost 0 bases, the J end lost 3 bases, and 18 bases lay between the germline ends. Germline V gives CDR1 SEHNR, CDR2 FQNEAQ (reference sequence). CDR3 DNA: TGTGCCAGCAGCTTAGCATCTGTCACGAAGGAGGTCTACGAGCAGTACTTC. Translating gives CASSLASVTKEVYEQYF.

The rearrangement joins TRBV7-3 to TRBJ2-4; 7 bases map to TRBD2. CDR1 is SGHTA, CDR2 FQGTGA, per germline. The CDR3 is 15 amino acids. The V and J ends lost 4 bases and 9 bases, in that order; junction bases with no gene match: 12. CDR3 amino acids: CASSSKPGGGGIQYF. In DNA form, the CDR3 reads TGTGCCAGCAGCTCAAAACCGGGAGGTGGGGGCATTCAGTACTTC.

This chain joins TRBV2 and TRBJ2-1, with 10 nucleotides matching TRBD2. Trimming removed 2 bases from V and 9 bases from J; junction bases left unmatched: 7. Germline loops: CDR1 SNHLY, CDR2 FYNNEI. The CDR3 runs 15 residues. Written as DNA, the CDR3 is TGTGCCAGCAGTGAAAGCGGGAGGGCCCGGGGTGAGCAGTTCTTC. The encoded protein is CASSESGRARGEQFF.

The rearrangement uses TRBV28 and TRBJ1-1, with 7 bases that match TRBD1. This CDR3 contains 15 residues. Germline V gene lookup returns CDR1 MDHEN and CDR2 SYDVKM. Trimming took 6 bases from V and 3 from J; bases not matched to a gene: 10. The chain's CDR3 is CASSPISTGDTEAFF. The CDR3 coding sequence is TGTGCCAGCAGCCCTATTAGTACAGGGGACACTGAAGCTTTCTTT.

The chain joins TRBV3-1 to TRBJ2-1; 8 bases map to TRBD2. Germline V gene sequence: CDR1 LGHDT, CDR2 YNNKEL (reference sequence). This CDR3 is 22 amino acids long. V dropped 2 bases and J dropped 0; count of bases not matched to a gene: 21. The CDR3 protein is CASSQFRLSGTPGASSYNEQFF. CDR3 coding DNA: TGTGCCAGCAGCCAATTTCGGCTTAGCGGGACGCCCGGGGCTAGCTCCTACAATGAGCAGTTCTTC.

The chain employs TRBV9 and TRBJ2-7; a possible D gene is TRBD2 (6 bases). Germline CDR1 reads SGDLS; CDR2 reads YYNGEE. Deletions cut 3 bases from V and 2 bases from J, with 12 bases between. This CDR3 region has 14 residues. CDR3 nucleotide sequence: TGTGCCAGCAGCGAAGGCGGGGCAGCCTACGAGCAGTACTTC. Its translation: CASSEGGAAYEQYF.

The V and J genes are TRBV2 and TRBJ2-7, with unresolved D. The CDR3 covers 15 residues. The germline gives CDR1 SNHLY, CDR2 FYNNEI. Trimming cost V 1 base and J 2 bases, with 12 bases left between them. In DNA form, the CDR3 reads TGTGCCAGCAGTGAAGTTGGCACCTATACCTACGAGCAGTACTTC. As protein: CASSEVGTYTYEQYF.

The rearrangement joins TRBV11-2 to TRBJ1-1; D unclear. Looked up from germline, CDR1 is SGHAT and CDR2 is FQNNGV. V was clipped by 1 base and J by 1 base, with 4 bases between them. This CDR3 spans 13 amino acids. This CDR3 reads CASSLAPNTEAFF. The CDR3 coding sequence is TGTGCCAGCAGCTTAGCCCCGAACACTGAAGCTTTCTTT.

The chain carries TRBV29-1 and TRBJ2-2; no clear D. The V end was cut by 3 bases, the J end by 5 bases, with 1 base between. Germline assignment: CDR1 SQVTM and CDR2 ANQGSEA. The CDR3 covers 10 residues. CDR3 protein: CSVDTGELFF. The DNA for the CDR3 is TGCAGCGTTGATACCGGGGAGCTGTTTTTT.

The rearrangement uses TRBV30 and TRBJ1-2, with D possibly TRBD1 on 6 matching bases. The V end lost 3 bases, the J end lost 4 bases, and 15 bases lay between the germline ends. CDR3 length equals 14 residues. Per germline, CDR1 GTSNPN and CDR2 SVGIG (reference sequence). CDR3 region: CAWSPSTGVYGYTF. CDR3 in DNA: TGTGCCTGGAGCCCCTCGACAGGCGTCTATGGCTACACCTTC. The full variable domain, completed using reference TRBV30 and TRBJ1-2, is SQTIHQWPATLVQPVGSPLSLECTVEGTSNPNLYWYRQAAGRGLQLLFYSVGIGQISSEVPQNLSASRPQDRQFILSSKKLLLSDSGFYLCAWSPSTGVYGYTFGSGTRLTVV.

The chain joins TRBV28 to TRBJ2-5; D gene ambiguous. Trimming pared 6 bases from V and 5 bases from J, leaving 7 bases between. The length of the CDR3 is 11 residues. CDR1 is MDHEN and CDR2 is SYDVKM in the germline V gene. In DNA, the CDR3 is TGTGCCAGCAGAAATTGGGAGACCCAGTACTTC. Its protein is CASRNWETQYF.

V usage is TRBV27 and J usage is TRBJ1-1; D remains unclear. CDR1 and CDR2 from the germline V gene are MNHEY and SMNVEV (reference sequence). The CDR3 is 14 amino acids. Trimming stripped 0 bases from V and 1 base from J, with 6 bases between. CDR3 nucleotides: TGTGCCAGCAGTTTATCAAACGGGAACACTGAAGCTTTCTTT. This gives the protein CASSLSNGNTEAFF.

The chain is built from TRBV27 and TRBJ2-7; 7 positions agree with TRBD1. The germline gives CDR1 MNHEY, CDR2 SMNVEV (reference sequence). The CDR3 length is 15 residues. Trimming at V came to 5 bases and at J to 5 bases, leaving 12 bases not matched to a gene. The CDR3 bases are TGTGCCAGCAGTGGTGGGGACAGCCCGTCCCACGAGCAGTACTTC. This encodes CASSGGDSPSHEQYF.